This T cell receptor beta chain stems from a study of blood T cell repertoires in COVID-19. In the study overall: The United States, Italy and Spain supplied acute and convalescent COVID-19 samples. From T cells, B-cell-depleted T cells, or PBMCs came the material, which was cDNA or gDNA.

The length of the CDR3 is 18 residues. Looked up from germline, CDR1 is LGHNA and CDR2 is YNFKEQ. The J segment lost 5 bases and the V segment lost 1 base, leaving 13 bases of the junction unmatched. As originally analysed: Reference gene primer amplification in the assay estimated nucleated cell counts. Produced via immunoSEQ multiplex PCR; TCRdb's table is partial and in-frame only. V and J calls and clone size come straight from that table; D and trimming were deduced from the DNA. The repertoire holds 120,000 to 150,000 clones, with approximately 78% as singletons. This TCR was recovered from a woman older than 75 with acute or convalescent COVID-19. Sequencing input: peripheral blood. This sequence joins TRBV4-2 and TRBJ2-1; TRBD2 aligns across 8 bases. Written as DNA, the CDR3 is TGTGCCAGCAGCCAAGTCGGGGCACGGGAGGGCCCCGACAATGAGCAGTTCTTC. This gives the protein CASSQVGAREGPDNEQFF.